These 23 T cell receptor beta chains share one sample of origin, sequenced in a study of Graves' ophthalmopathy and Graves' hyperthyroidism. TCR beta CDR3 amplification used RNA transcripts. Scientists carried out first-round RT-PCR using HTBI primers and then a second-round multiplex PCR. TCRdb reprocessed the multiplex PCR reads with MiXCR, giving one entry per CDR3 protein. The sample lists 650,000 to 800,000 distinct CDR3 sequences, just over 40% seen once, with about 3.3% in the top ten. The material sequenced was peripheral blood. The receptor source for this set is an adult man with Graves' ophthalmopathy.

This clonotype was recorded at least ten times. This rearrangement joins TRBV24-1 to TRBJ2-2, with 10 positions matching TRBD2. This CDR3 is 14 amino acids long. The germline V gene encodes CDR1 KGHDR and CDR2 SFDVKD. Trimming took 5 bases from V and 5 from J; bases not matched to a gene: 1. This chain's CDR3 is CATSGTSGTGELFF. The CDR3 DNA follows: TGTGCCACCAGTGGGACTAGCGGAACCGGGGAGCTGTTTTTT.

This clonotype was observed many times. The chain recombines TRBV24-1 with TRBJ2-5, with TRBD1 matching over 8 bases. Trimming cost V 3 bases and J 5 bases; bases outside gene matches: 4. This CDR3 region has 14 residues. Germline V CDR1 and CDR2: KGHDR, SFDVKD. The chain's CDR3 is CATSDRQGSETQYF. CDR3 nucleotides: TGTGCCACCAGTGATCGACAGGGGTCGGAGACCCAGTACTTC.

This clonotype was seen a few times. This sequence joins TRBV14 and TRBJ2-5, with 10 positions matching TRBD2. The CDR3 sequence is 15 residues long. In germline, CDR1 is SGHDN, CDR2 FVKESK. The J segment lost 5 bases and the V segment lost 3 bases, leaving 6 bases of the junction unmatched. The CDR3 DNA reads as TGTGCCAGCAGCCAGCTAGCGGGAGTAGGTGAGACCCAGTACTTC. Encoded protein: CASSQLAGVGETQYF.

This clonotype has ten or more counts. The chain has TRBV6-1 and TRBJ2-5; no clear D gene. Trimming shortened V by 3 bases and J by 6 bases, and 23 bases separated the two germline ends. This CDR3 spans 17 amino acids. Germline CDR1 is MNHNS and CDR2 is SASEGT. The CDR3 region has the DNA TGTGCCAGCAGTGATTACTCCGGATTCCTTGGCCTCCAGACCCAGTACTTC. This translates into CASSDYSGFLGLQTQYF.

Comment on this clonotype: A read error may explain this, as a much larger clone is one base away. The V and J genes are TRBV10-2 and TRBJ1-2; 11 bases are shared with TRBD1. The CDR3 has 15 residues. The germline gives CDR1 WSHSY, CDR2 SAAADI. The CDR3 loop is CASSPGTGGSYGHTF. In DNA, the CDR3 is TGCGCCAGCAGTCCCGGGACAGGGGGATCCTATGGCCACACCTTC.

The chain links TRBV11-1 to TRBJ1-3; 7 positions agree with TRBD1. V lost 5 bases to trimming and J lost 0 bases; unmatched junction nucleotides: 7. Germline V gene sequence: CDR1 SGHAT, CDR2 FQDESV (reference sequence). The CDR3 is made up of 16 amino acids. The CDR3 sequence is CASSPDRRLSGNTIYF. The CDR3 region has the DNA TGTGCCAGCAGCCCGGACAGGCGCCTCTCTGGAAACACCATATATTTT.

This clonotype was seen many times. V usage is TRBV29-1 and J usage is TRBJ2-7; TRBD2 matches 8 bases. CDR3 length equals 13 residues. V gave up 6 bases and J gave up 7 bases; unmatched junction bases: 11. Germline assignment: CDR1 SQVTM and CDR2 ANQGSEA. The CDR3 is CSVRASGSSEQYF. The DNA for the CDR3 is TGCAGCGTAAGGGCTAGCGGGTCCTCAGAGCAGTACTTC.

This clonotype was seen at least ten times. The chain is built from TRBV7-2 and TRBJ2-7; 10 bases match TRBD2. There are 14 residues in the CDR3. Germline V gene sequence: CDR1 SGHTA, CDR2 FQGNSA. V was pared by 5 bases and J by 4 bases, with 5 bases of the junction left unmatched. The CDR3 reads CASSGGTSVYEQYF. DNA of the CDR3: TGTGCCAGCAGCGGCGGGACTAGCGTTTACGAGCAGTACTTC.

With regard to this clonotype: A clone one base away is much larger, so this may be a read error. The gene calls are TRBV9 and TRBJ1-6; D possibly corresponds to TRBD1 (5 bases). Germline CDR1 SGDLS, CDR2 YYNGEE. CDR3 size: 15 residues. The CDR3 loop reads CASSVAHGGDGPPHF. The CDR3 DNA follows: TGTGCCAGCAGCGTAGCTCACGGGGGAGATGGGCCCCCCCACTTT.

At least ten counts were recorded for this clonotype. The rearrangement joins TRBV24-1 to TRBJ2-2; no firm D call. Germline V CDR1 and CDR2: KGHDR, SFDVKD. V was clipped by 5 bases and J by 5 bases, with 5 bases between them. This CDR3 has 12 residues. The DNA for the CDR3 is TGTGCCACCAGTGTAGTAACCGGGGAGCTGTTTTTT. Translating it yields CATSVVTGELFF.

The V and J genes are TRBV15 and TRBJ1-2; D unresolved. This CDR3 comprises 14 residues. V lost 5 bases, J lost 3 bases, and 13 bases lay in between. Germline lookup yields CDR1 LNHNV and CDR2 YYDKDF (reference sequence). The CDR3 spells CATSRAGIDYGYTF. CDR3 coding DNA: TGTGCCACCAGCCGCGCGGGGATCGACTATGGCTACACCTTC.

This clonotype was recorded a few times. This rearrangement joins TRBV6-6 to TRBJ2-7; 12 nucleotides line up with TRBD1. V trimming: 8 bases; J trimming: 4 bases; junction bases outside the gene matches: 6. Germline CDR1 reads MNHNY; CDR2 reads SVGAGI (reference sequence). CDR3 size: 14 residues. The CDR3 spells CASLGTGGKYEQYF. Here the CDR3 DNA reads TGTGCCAGCCTGGGGACAGGGGGCAAATACGAGCAGTACTTC.

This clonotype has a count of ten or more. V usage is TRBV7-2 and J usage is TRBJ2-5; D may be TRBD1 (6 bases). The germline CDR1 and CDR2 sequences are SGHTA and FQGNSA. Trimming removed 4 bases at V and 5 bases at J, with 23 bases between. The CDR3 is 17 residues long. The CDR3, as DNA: TGTGCCAGCAGCTCCGGGGTGGGGGCCGCCTTATCCGAGACCCAGTACTTC. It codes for CASSSGVGAALSETQYF.

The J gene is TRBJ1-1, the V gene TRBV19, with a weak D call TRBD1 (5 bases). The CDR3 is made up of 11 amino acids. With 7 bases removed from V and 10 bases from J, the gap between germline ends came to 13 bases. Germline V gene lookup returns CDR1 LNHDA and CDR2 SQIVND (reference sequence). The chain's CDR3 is CASTRLGTAFF. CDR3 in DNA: TGTGCCAGTACCCGACTCGGGACAGCTTTCTTT. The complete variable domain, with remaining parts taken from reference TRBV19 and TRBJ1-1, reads DGGITQSPKYLFRKEGQNVTLSCEQNLNHDAMYWYRQDPGQGLRLIYYSQIVNDFQKGDIAEGYSVSREKKESFPLTVTSAQKNPTAFYLCASTRLGTAFFGQGTRLTVV.

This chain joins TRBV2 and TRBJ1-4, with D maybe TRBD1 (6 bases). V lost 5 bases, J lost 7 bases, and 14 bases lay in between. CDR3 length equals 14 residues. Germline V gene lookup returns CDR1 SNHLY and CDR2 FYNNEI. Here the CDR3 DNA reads TGTGCCAGCAGTTTGGGCAGGGGATTTGAAAAACTGTTTTTT. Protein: CASSLGRGFEKLFF.

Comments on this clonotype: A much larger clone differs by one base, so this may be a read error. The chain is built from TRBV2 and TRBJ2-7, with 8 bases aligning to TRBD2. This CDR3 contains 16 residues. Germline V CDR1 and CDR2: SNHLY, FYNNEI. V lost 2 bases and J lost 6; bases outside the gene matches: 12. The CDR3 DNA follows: TGTGCCAGCAGTGAACACCCCGCGGGAGGAGCTTCCGAGCAGTACTTC. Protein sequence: CASSEHPAGGASEQYF.

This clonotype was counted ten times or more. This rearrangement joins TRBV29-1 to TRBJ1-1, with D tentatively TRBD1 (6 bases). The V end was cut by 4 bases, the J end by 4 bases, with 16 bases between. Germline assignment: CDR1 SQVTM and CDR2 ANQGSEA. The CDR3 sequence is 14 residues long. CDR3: CSVVNRAAGTEAFF. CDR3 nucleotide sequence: TGCAGCGTTGTCAACAGGGCGGCGGGCACTGAAGCTTTCTTT.

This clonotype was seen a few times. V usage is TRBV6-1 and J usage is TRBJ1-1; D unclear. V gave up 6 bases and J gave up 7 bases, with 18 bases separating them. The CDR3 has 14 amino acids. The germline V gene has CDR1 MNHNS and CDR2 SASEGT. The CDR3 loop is CASRISPGAFEAFF. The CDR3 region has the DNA TGTGCCAGCAGGATCTCTCCGGGCGCTTTTGAAGCTTTCTTT.

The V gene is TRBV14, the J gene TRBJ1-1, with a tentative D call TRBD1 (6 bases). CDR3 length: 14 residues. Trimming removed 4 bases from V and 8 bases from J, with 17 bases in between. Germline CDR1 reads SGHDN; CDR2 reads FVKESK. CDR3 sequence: CASSLLGGGSEAFF. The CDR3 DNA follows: TGTGCCAGCAGCCTCCTGGGAGGGGGTTCGGAAGCTTTCTTT. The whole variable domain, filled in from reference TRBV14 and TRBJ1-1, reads EAGVTQFPSHSVIEKGQTVTLRCDPISGHDNLYWYRRVMGKEIKFLLHFVKESKQDESGMPNNRFLAERTGGTYSTLKVQPAELEDSGVYFCASSLLGGGSEAFFGQGTRLTVV.

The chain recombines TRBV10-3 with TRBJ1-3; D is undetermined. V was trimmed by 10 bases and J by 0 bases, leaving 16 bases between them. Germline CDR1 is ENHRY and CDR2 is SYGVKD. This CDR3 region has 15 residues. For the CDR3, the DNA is TGTGCCAGCACGTGGCAGGCGAGCTCTGGAAACACCATATATTTT. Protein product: CASTWQASSGNTIYF.

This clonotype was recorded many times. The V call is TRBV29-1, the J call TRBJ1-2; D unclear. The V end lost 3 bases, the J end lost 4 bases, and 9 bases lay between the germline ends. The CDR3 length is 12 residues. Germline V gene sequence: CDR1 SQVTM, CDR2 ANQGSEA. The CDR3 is CSVDTGSYGYTF. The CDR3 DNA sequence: TGCAGCGTTGATACCGGGTCCTATGGCTACACCTTC.

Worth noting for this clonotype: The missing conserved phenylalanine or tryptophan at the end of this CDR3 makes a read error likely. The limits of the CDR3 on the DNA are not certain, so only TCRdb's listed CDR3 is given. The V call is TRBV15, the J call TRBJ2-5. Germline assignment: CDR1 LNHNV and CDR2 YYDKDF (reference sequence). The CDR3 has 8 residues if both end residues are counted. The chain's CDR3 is CATSREYG.

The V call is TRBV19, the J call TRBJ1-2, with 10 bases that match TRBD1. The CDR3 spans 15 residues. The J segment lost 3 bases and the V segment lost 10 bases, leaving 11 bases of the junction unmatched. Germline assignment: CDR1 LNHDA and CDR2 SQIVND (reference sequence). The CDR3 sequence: CATAGTGARHYGYTF. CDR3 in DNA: TGTGCCACCGCCGGGACAGGGGCGAGGCACTATGGCTACACCTTC.